This TCR beta chain was identified during a study of PD-1 blockade in classical Hodgkin lymphoma. Whole-study results and caveats: Diversity similar to that of newly diagnosed patients was seen at baseline in complete responders. Researchers reported that CD4+ TCR diversity, though not CD8+, rose significantly by C4D1.

Remarks on this clone: Its antigen is as yet unknown.

There was relapse after autologous stem cell transplantation in every patient, and there was variation in brentuximab vedotin exposure. Negative magnetic selection isolated CD4+ T cells from thawed PBMCs. Best response was recorded as complete response, partial response or progressive disease. TCRdb's table, derived via immunoSEQ multiplex PCR, lists solely in-frame clones and lacks some. The sample includes about 2,500 clones, 70% to 90% seen only once; the top ten take more than 1.1%. The CDR3 spans 15 residues. The germline V gene encodes CDR1 SEHNR and CDR2 FQNEAQ (reference sequence). V dropped 1 base and J dropped 8 bases, with 17 bases sitting between them.

J is TRBJ1-1 and V is TRBV7-9; no reliable D call. This clonotype originated in a human donor with classical Hodgkin lymphoma. The sequences come from CD4+ T cells from blood, collected at baseline. Here the CDR3 DNA reads TGTGCCAGCAGCTTAGTTCGGGCAGGTGAAGGAGAAGCTTTCTTT. The encoded protein is CASSLVRAGEGEAFF.